This T cell receptor (beta chain) is drawn from a study of CD8 T cells in Susac syndrome. The multiple sclerosis controls, all treatment-naive patients, had relapsing-remitting disease that was stable or active. Negative isolation yielded the CD8+ and CD4+ T cells, while FACS enriched the TEMRA cells. The RNA input was about 0.5 to 1 ug, and it was reverse transcribed with random hexamers. TCR beta CDR3 was amplified by immunoSEQ covering 54 Vbeta and 13 Jbeta. TCRdb ran MiXCR on the immunoSEQ multiplex PCR reads and lists one entry per CDR3 protein. This table holds roughly 200,000 distinct CDR3 sequences, around 95% found once. This CDR3 contains 13 residues. Germline CDR1 reads LGHDT; CDR2 reads YNNKEL (reference sequence). After removal of 5 bases from V and 6 bases from J, the junction contained 4 bases not matched to a gene. This clonotype was observed a few times.

The sample was CD4+ T cells from PBMCs. The J gene is TRBJ2-1, the V gene TRBV3-1, with 7 bases identical to TRBD1. This sequence was found in a human donor with multiple sclerosis. The CDR3 DNA follows: TGTGCCAGCAGCGAGGGGACAGTCAATGAGCAGTTCTTC. This gives the protein CASSEGTVNEQFF.